The 27 T cell receptor beta chains below come from one sample, sequenced in a study of T cell clones after liver transplantation. TCRdb keeps only in-frame clones here, not all; method: immunoSEQ multiplex PCR. Of tens of thousands of clones listed, roughly nine tenths are singletons. This sample comprised CD4+ T cells from blood, obtained before liver transplant. The receptors here all came from a human donor who received a liver transplant.

The chain uses TRBV5-4 and TRBJ2-7, with a weak D call TRBD2 (6 bases). Germline V gives CDR1 SGHNT, CDR2 YYREEE (reference sequence). The CDR3 is 15 amino acids. With 0 bases removed from V and 6 bases from J, the gap between germline ends came to 16 bases. The CDR3 region is CASSLAAQGGAEQYF. CDR3 sequence (DNA): TGTGCCAGCAGCTTGGCGGCTCAGGGAGGAGCCGAGCAGTACTTC.

This clone appeared a single time. The chain has TRBV7-2 and TRBJ1-5; D remains unclear. CDR3 size: 13 residues. V lost 1 base to trimming and J lost 6 bases, with 7 bases between them. Germline CDR1 SGHTA, CDR2 FQGNSA. The CDR3: CASSLDRFQPQHF. CDR3 nucleotide sequence: TGTGCCAGCAGCTTAGATCGGTTTCAGCCCCAGCATTTT. Supplemented by reference TRBV7-2 and TRBJ1-5, the full variable domain reads GAGVSQSPSNKVTEKGKDVELRCDPISGHTALYWYRQSLGQGLEFLIYFQGNSAPDKSGLPSDRFSAERTGGSVSTLTIQRTQQEDSAVYLCASSLDRFQPQHFGDGTRLSIL.

The J gene is TRBJ2-7, the V gene TRBV30; possible D gene TRBD2, 5 bases. The germline V gene has CDR1 GTSNPN and CDR2 SVGIG (reference sequence). This CDR3 has 10 residues. V gave up 5 bases and J gave up 3 bases, with 5 bases separating them. CDR3 sequence reads: CAWGLYEQYF. CDR3 bases: TGTGCCTGGGGACTCTACGAGCAGTACTTC.

The gene calls are TRBV2 and TRBJ1-1; weak D call: TRBD1 (6 bases). The CDR3 sequence is 13 residues long. Germline V gene data show CDR1 as SNHLY and CDR2 as FYNNEI. V was clipped by 6 bases and J by 3 bases, with 11 bases between them. DNA of the CDR3: TGTGCCAGCAGAAGGACAGACTACACTGAAGCTTTCTTT. This encodes CASRRTDYTEAFF.

This clone has only a few counts. The rearrangement joins TRBV7-9 to TRBJ2-3; D gene ambiguous. Germline CDR1 reads SEHNR; CDR2 reads FQNEAQ (reference sequence). CDR3 length: 12 amino acids. Trimming cost V 6 bases and J 7 bases, with 11 bases left between them. DNA of the CDR3: TGTGCCAGCAGAGACCTCCTTAATACGCAGTATTTT. Amino acids: CASRDLLNTQYF.

J is TRBJ2-5 and V is TRBV6-5; no firm D call. The CDR3 contains 13 residues. Per the germline V gene, CDR1 is MNHEY and CDR2 is SVGAGI. Trimming removed 7 bases at V and 4 bases at J, with 13 bases between. CDR3 nucleotides: TGTGCCAGCAATCCACCCGGGTTAGAGACCCAGTACTTC. This encodes CASNPPGLETQYF.

V and J are TRBV5-1 and TRBJ1-2; a weak D match, TRBD1 (5 bases). The CDR3 contains 13 residues. Trimming pared 4 bases from V and 4 bases from J, leaving 11 bases between. Germline CDR1 SGHRS, CDR2 YFSETQ. CDR3 nucleotides: TGCGCCAGCAGCCCAGACAGTCTCTATGGCTACACCTTC. It is translated as CASSPDSLYGYTF.

The J gene is TRBJ1-5, the V gene TRBV7-9, with D unclear. The germline CDR1 and CDR2 sequences are SEHNR and FQNEAQ (reference sequence). Trimming pared 1 base from V and 2 bases from J, leaving 3 bases between. CDR3 length equals 13 residues. The CDR3 loop is CASSLDGNQPQHF. In nucleotides, the CDR3 is TGTGCCAGCAGCTTAGACGGCAATCAGCCCCAGCATTTT. The variable domain in full, with the rest retrieved from reference TRBV7-9 and TRBJ1-5, is DTGVSQNPRHKITKRGQNVTFRCDPISEHNRLYWYRQTLGQGPEFLTYFQNEAQLEKSRLLSDRFSAERPKGSFSTLEIQRTEQGDSAMYLCASSLDGNQPQHFGDGTRLSIL.

V usage is TRBV5-1 and J usage is TRBJ2-1; D is uncertain. V dropped 0 bases and J dropped 5 bases, with 9 bases sitting between them. The CDR3 is made up of 14 amino acids. The V gene's germline CDR1 is SGHRS and CDR2 YFSETQ. CDR3 bases: TGCGCCAGCAGCTTGGCCGGTCGGGACAATGAGCAGTTCTTC. Its translation: CASSLAGRDNEQFF.

This sequence joins TRBV11-3 and TRBJ2-1; D is possibly TRBD2 (6 bases). The germline CDR1 and CDR2 sequences are SGHNT and YENEEA. V was pared by 5 bases and J by 3 bases, with 11 bases between. The CDR3 sequence is 14 residues long. CDR3 DNA: TGTGCCAGCAGCCCCCGGGACTTCTACAATGAGCAGTTCTTC. Translated: CASSPRDFYNEQFF.

The chain links TRBV2 to TRBJ2-7, with TRBD1 matching 9 bases. This CDR3 has 17 amino acids. The V and J ends lost 2 bases and 3 bases, in that order; junction bases with no gene match: 11. CDR1 SNHLY and CDR2 FYNNEI come from the germline V gene. The DNA of the CDR3 is TGTGCCAGCAGTGAAAATATGAAGGGACAGGGCTACTACGAGCAGTACTTC. Amino acids: CASSENMKGQGYYEQYF.

V usage is TRBV6-1 and J usage is TRBJ1-2, with D unclear. This CDR3 is 12 amino acids long. Trimming left V 2 bases short and J 6 bases short, with 7 bases between. In germline, CDR1 is MNHNS, CDR2 SASEGT. CDR3 nucleotides: TGTGCCAGCAGTGAACGAACCCATGGCTACACCTTC. Amino acids: CASSERTHGYTF.

The gene calls are TRBV19 and TRBJ2-1, with D possibly matching TRBD2 (6 bases). The ends were cut back, 1 base at V and 9 bases at J, with 16 bases in the middle. Germline lookup yields CDR1 LNHDA and CDR2 SQIVND (reference sequence). There are 15 residues in the CDR3. This CDR3 is CASSIGSGRKGEQFF. In nucleotides, the CDR3 is TGTGCCAGTAGTATAGGTAGTGGGAGGAAGGGTGAGCAGTTCTTC.

The chain links TRBV18 to TRBJ2-2, with 7 bases aligning to TRBD1. This CDR3 spans 17 amino acids. The V segment lost 5 bases and the J segment 2 bases; nucleotides outside the gene matches: 11. Germline CDR1 reads KGHSH; CDR2 reads LQKENI. The CDR3 loop reads CASSSLPGQRNTGELFF. The CDR3 region has the DNA TGTGCCAGCTCATCTCTCCCGGGACAGAGAAACACCGGGGAGCTGTTTTTT.

This CDR3 reads CASSPRAGKNTEAFF. In DNA, the CDR3 is TGTGCCAGCAGCCCACGGGCAGGGAAGAACACTGAAGCTTTCTTT. The chain is built from TRBV7-9 and TRBJ1-1; D is perhaps TRBD1 (5 bases). V was trimmed by 5 bases and J by 1 base, leaving 14 bases between them. Germline assignment: CDR1 SEHNR and CDR2 FQNEAQ (reference sequence). The CDR3 spans 15 residues.

On this clone: The same CDR3 arises from other DNA sequences in this sample as well. This chain connects TRBV11-2 to TRBJ2-3, with 12 nucleotides matching TRBD2. Germline assignment: CDR1 SGHAT and CDR2 FQNNGV. Trimming cost V 1 base and J 6 bases; bases outside gene matches: 2. The CDR3 is 15 residues long. The CDR3 DNA follows: TGTGCCAGCAGCTTAGGACTAGCGGGAGCCGATACGCAGTATTTT. It yields the protein CASSLGLAGADTQYF.

This chain connects TRBV6-1 to TRBJ1-4; unclear D gene. This CDR3 is built from 12 residues. Germline assignment: CDR1 MNHNS and CDR2 SASEGT. V lost 5 bases, J lost 14 bases, and 15 bases lay in between. The CDR3 protein is CASSLGSGRLFF. Written as DNA, the CDR3 is TGTGCCAGCAGTTTGGGGTCCGGTCGGCTGTTTTTT.

The chain uses TRBV30 and TRBJ2-1; 9 bases align to TRBD1. The J segment lost 9 bases and the V segment lost 3 bases, leaving 9 bases of the junction unmatched. The CDR3 contains 14 residues. Germline V gene lookup returns CDR1 GTSNPN and CDR2 SVGIG (reference sequence). CDR3: CAWRKTGGSGEQFF. For the CDR3, the DNA is TGTGCCTGGAGGAAGACAGGGGGAAGCGGTGAGCAGTTCTTC.

This chain uses TRBV10-3 with TRBJ2-7; maybe TRBD2 (6 bases). CDR1 is ENHRY, CDR2 SYGVKD, per germline. The CDR3 is 12 amino acids. Trimming shortened V by 10 bases and J by 2 bases, and 12 bases separated the two germline ends. This CDR3 is CATRESTYEQYF. The CDR3 DNA sequence: TGTGCCACCCGGGAGAGCACCTACGAGCAGTACTTC.

This rearrangement joins TRBV28 to TRBJ1-6; possibly TRBD1 for D (6 bases). The CDR3 loop spans 13 amino acids. The germline gives CDR1 MDHEN, CDR2 SYDVKM. Trimming pared 7 bases from V and 14 bases from J, leaving 18 bases between. The CDR3: CASTLTGPGALHF. CDR3 DNA: TGTGCCAGCACCCTTACAGGGCCTGGGGCCCTCCACTTT. Supplemented by reference TRBV28 and TRBJ1-6, the full variable domain reads DVKVTQSSRYLVKRTGEKVFLECVQDMDHENMFWYRQDPGLGLRLIYFSYDVKMKEKGDIPEGYSVSREKKERFSLILESASTNQTSMYLCASTLTGPGALHFGNGTRLTVT.

The rearrangement uses TRBV29-1 and TRBJ1-1, with 8 nucleotides matching TRBD1. The V and J ends lost 1 base and 8 bases, in that order; junction bases with no gene match: 9. CDR3 length: 14 amino acids. The germline V gene has CDR1 SQVTM and CDR2 ANQGSEA. The CDR3 DNA is TGCAGCGTTGAAGGGGGGACAGGTACTACGGAAGCTTTCTTT. Translated: CSVEGGTGTTEAFF.

V is TRBV21-1 and J is TRBJ2-1; TRBD2, the table's D call, was not compared with the DNA. TRBV21-1 is marked as a pseudogene. The CDR3 totals 18 residues. The CDR3 DNA follows: TGTGCCAGCAGCAAAGATACGGGAGGGGAAAAGCCCCTGTATGAGCAGTTCTTC. It translates to CASSKDTGGEKPLYEQFF.

The chain employs TRBV7-9 and TRBJ2-7, with D possibly matching TRBD1 (6 bases). Germline loops: CDR1 SEHNR, CDR2 FQNEAQ (reference sequence). This CDR3 comprises 19 residues. Trimming pared 1 base from V and 1 base from J, leaving 23 bases between. In DNA, the CDR3 is TGTGCCAGCAGCTTAGGCGACAGGTCCCTCCTTCAATCTTCCTACGAGCAGTACTTC. This encodes CASSLGDRSLLQSSYEQYF.

V and J are TRBV5-1 and TRBJ1-4; no clear D gene. The CDR3 consists of 14 residues. The ends were cut back, 4 bases at V and 0 bases at J, with 7 bases in the middle. The germline V gene has CDR1 SGHRS and CDR2 YFSETQ. The CDR3, as DNA: TGCGCCAGCAGCCAGACTTCAACTAATGAAAAACTGTTTTTT. Its translation: CASSQTSTNEKLFF.

The chain couples TRBV5-6 to TRBJ1-5, with D unclear. CDR3 length equals 12 residues. V was cut by 0 bases and J by 2 bases, with 0 bases left in between. Germline V lookup: CDR1 SGHDT, CDR2 YYEEEE. The CDR3 sequence is CASSLGNQPQHF. DNA for the CDR3: TGTGCCAGCAGCTTGGGCAATCAGCCCCAGCATTTT.

V gene TRBV5-1 combines with J gene TRBJ2-1; TRBD2 aligns across 7 bases. This CDR3 region has 15 residues. Germline-derived CDR1 and CDR2 are SGHRS and YFSETQ. Trimming removed 5 bases from V and 2 bases from J; junction bases left unmatched: 7. The DNA for the CDR3 is TGCGCCAGCAGGGAGGTGGGAGGGCCCTACAATGAGCAGTTCTTC. Protein: CASREVGGPYNEQFF. The full variable domain, completed using reference TRBV5-1 and TRBJ2-1, is KAGVTQTPRYLIKTRGQQVTLSCSPISGHRSVSWYQQTPGQGLQFLFEYFSETQRNKGNFPGRFSGRQFSNSRSEMNVSTLELGDSALYLCASREVGGPYNEQFFGPGTRLTVL.

The chain carries TRBV7-3 and TRBJ2-7; 10 nucleotides align to TRBD2. The CDR3 is 14 amino acids. V was pared by 0 bases and J by 6 bases, with 2 bases of the junction left unmatched. Germline CDR1 reads SGHTA; CDR2 reads FQGTGA. CDR3 sequence reads: CASSLTRTSGEQYF. The CDR3 bases are TGTGCCAGCAGCTTAACTCGGACTAGCGGCGAGCAGTACTTC.